This T cell receptor (beta chain) was captured by sequencing in a study of control samples from healthy donors and cancer patients. Clones were sequenced by immunoSEQ multiplex PCR, and TCRdb holds only the in-frame ones, with some missing. The table records 150,000 to 200,000 clones, 80% to 90% of them present only once. The CDR3 consists of 15 residues. In germline, CDR1 is SGDLS, CDR2 YYNGEE. J was trimmed by 8 bases and V by 4 bases; bases with no gene match: 4. Sample: blood. The receptor's source is a man aged 25-45 years in good health. This sequence joins TRBV9 and TRBJ1-6, with 12 bases lining up with TRBD1. The CDR3 DNA is TGTGCCAGCAGCACCGGGACAGGGGGCCATTCACCCCTCCACTTT. Protein sequence: CASSTGTGGHSPLHF.